The 14 T cell receptor beta chains below all came from one sample that was sequenced in a study of shared clonotypes between healthy human individuals. The method was immunoSEQ multiplex PCR; TCRdb's version includes in-frame clones alone and lacks a portion of them. This table holds about 2.3 million clones, approximately 93% found once. The sample taken for sequencing was naive CD4+ T cells from PBMCs. Noted subset: CD45RA+ positively selected. The receptors were gathered from a man aged 18 to 35 in good health. Some clones in this sample may be carry-over from other donors' samples.

This clone was counted once. Here the CDR3 reads CASGQLNTEAFF. In DNA form, the CDR3 reads TGTGCCAGCGGACAGTTGAACACTGAAGCTTTCTTT. The chain couples TRBV6-6 to TRBJ1-1; TRBD1 is a possible D gene (6 bases). The CDR3 runs 12 residues. The germline V gene has CDR1 MNHNY and CDR2 SVGAGI (reference sequence). The ends were cut back, 8 bases at V and 0 bases at J, with 7 bases in the middle.

The CDR3 sequence is CASSLFPAGQSSYEQYF. DNA for the CDR3: TGTGCCAGCAGCCTATTTCCAGCGGGGCAGAGCTCCTACGAGCAGTACTTC. The chain uses TRBV7-2 and TRBJ2-7, with 7 bases matching TRBD2. The V segment lost 5 bases and the J segment 0 bases; nucleotides outside the gene matches: 13. The germline V gene encodes CDR1 SGHTA and CDR2 FQGNSA. CDR3 length equals 17 residues. Variable domain in full (rest from reference TRBV7-2 and TRBJ2-7): GAGVSQSPSNKVTEKGKDVELRCDPISGHTALYWYRQSLGQGLEFLIYFQGNSAPDKSGLPSDRFSAERTGGSVSTLTIQRTQQEDSAVYLCASSLFPAGQSSYEQYFGPGTRLTVT.

This clone came up a few times. V gene TRBV5-1 combines with J gene TRBJ1-1; no firm D call. The V end lost 5 bases, the J end lost 0 bases, and 8 bases lay between the germline ends. Germline V gene sequence: CDR1 SGHRS, CDR2 YFSETQ. There are 13 residues in the CDR3. The DNA for the CDR3 is TGCGCCAGCAGTTATGTCGTGAACACTGAAGCTTTCTTT. It translates to CASSYVVNTEAFF.

This clone has a single count. The chain recombines TRBV7-2 with TRBJ2-5; tentative D call: TRBD2 (6 bases). Deletions cut 4 bases from V and 4 bases from J, with 13 bases between. Per the germline V gene, CDR1 is SGHTA and CDR2 is FQGNSA. The CDR3 spans 14 residues. CDR3 sequence reads: CASSSYGGPETQYF. CDR3 DNA sequence: TGTGCCAGCAGCTCCTACGGGGGACCAGAGACCCAGTACTTC.

V gene TRBV9 combines with J gene TRBJ1-3; 11 nucleotides match TRBD1. This CDR3 is built from 17 residues. V gave up 3 bases and J gave up 2 bases; unmatched junction bases: 7. Germline CDR1 SGDLS, CDR2 YYNGEE. Here the CDR3 reads CASSAGQGAKAGNTIYF. The CDR3 region has the DNA TGTGCCAGCAGCGCCGGACAGGGGGCAAAGGCTGGAAACACCATATATTTT. The variable domain in full, completed from reference TRBV9 and TRBJ1-3, reads DSGVTQTPKHLITATGQRVTLRCSPRSGDLSVYWYQQSLDQGLQFLIQYYNGEERAKGNILERFSAQQFPDLHSELNLSSLELGDSALYFCASSAGQGAKAGNTIYFGEGSWLTVV.

As to this clone: Distinct nucleotide sequences in the sample also encode this CDR3. The rearrangement links TRBV5-1 to TRBJ2-5, with D tentatively TRBD1 or TRBD2 (5 bases each). Per germline, CDR1 SGHRS and CDR2 YFSETQ. The ends were cut back, 1 base at V and 2 bases at J, with 12 bases in the middle. The CDR3 extends over 15 amino acids. The CDR3: CASSLRGGWQETQYF. In DNA, the CDR3 is TGCGCCAGCAGCTTGAGGGGCGGGTGGCAAGAGACCCAGTACTTC. The full variable domain, its missing parts supplied by reference TRBV5-1 and TRBJ2-5, is KAGVTQTPRYLIKTRGQQVTLSCSPISGHRSVSWYQQTPGQGLQFLFEYFSETQRNKGNFPGRFSGRQFSNSRSEMNVSTLELGDSALYLCASSLRGGWQETQYFGPGTRLLVL.

V gene TRBV6-5 combines with J gene TRBJ1-6; the D is unclear. This CDR3 is 16 amino acids long. The ends were cut back, 2 bases at V and 4 bases at J, with 12 bases in the middle. The germline gives CDR1 MNHEY, CDR2 SVGAGI. CDR3 region: CASSYAAAHYNSPLHF. The DNA for the CDR3 is TGTGCCAGCAGTTACGCCGCAGCCCATTATAATTCACCCCTCCACTTT.

The chain recombines TRBV12-2 with TRBJ2-7. TRBV12-2 corresponds to a pseudogene. The CDR3 runs 15 residues. DNA of the CDR3: TGTGCAAGTCGCCTGCCAGAGAAGAGCTCCTACGAGCAGTACTTC. Translated: CASRLPEKSSYEQYF.

The chain links TRBV6-5 to TRBJ1-4; D gene unclear. Germline V lookup: CDR1 MNHEY, CDR2 SVGAGI. CDR3 size: 14 residues. Deletions cut 6 bases from V and 3 bases from J, with 11 bases between. In DNA form, the CDR3 reads TGTGCCAGCAGCCGGGCACTGGCTAATGAAAAACTGTTTTTT. As protein: CASSRALANEKLFF.

The V and J genes are TRBV7-3 and TRBJ2-2; no firm D call. The V and J ends lost 0 bases and 7 bases respectively, with 12 bases between them. The CDR3 contains 15 residues. The germline V gene has CDR1 SGHTA and CDR2 FQGTGA. This CDR3 reads CASSLTVVSYGELFF. In DNA form, the CDR3 reads TGTGCCAGCAGCTTAACTGTCGTCTCATACGGGGAGCTGTTTTTT.

The chain uses TRBV6-5 and TRBJ1-4; no reliable D call. The CDR3 sequence is 15 residues long. The V gene lost 5 bases and the J gene lost 4 bases, with 14 bases spanning the gap. From germline, CDR1 is MNHEY and CDR2 SVGAGI. The CDR3 nucleotides are TGTGCCAGCAGTCGCCTAGGGCAGCATAATGAAAAACTGTTTTTT. It translates to CASSRLGQHNEKLFF.

This clone was detected only once. The J gene is TRBJ1-3, the V gene TRBV4-1; D remains unclear. V was trimmed by 3 bases and J by 0 bases, leaving 15 bases between them. The CDR3 totals 17 residues. Germline V CDR1 and CDR2: MGHRA, YSYEKL. The CDR3: CASSQYVARGSGNTIYF. The DNA of the CDR3 is TGCGCCAGCAGCCAGTATGTAGCTCGGGGCTCTGGAAACACCATATATTTT.

About this clone: The sample holds other DNA sequences that translate to the same CDR3. The rearrangement uses TRBV28 and TRBJ2-7; the D is unclear. The CDR3 extends over 12 amino acids. The ends were cut back, 6 bases at V and 2 bases at J, with 8 bases in the middle. Germline values: CDR1 MDHEN, CDR2 SYDVKM. This CDR3 reads CASSLWTYEQYF. CDR3 DNA sequence: TGTGCCAGCAGCCTCTGGACCTACGAGCAGTACTTC. Based on the CDR3 plus reference TRBV28 and TRBJ2-7, the full variable domain is DVKVTQSSRYLVKRTGEKVFLECVQDMDHENMFWYRQDPGLGLRLIYFSYDVKMKEKGDIPEGYSVSREKKERFSLILESASTNQTSMYLCASSLWTYEQYFGPGTRLTVT.

The V call is TRBV6-1, the J call TRBJ2-7; 9 bases align to TRBD1. V lost 7 bases to trimming and J lost 6 bases; unmatched junction nucleotides: 13. Germline loops: CDR1 MNHNS, CDR2 SASEGT. There are 15 residues in the CDR3. DNA for the CDR3: TGTGCCAGCACCCTGCGAAGGGACAGGGCGGTCGAGCAGTACTTC. This sequence encodes CASTLRRDRAVEQYF.